This entry lists 13 T cell receptor beta chains sequenced from one sample in a study of graft-versus-host responses after intestinal transplantation. Assay: immunoSEQ multiplex PCR; the TCRdb copy retains only in-frame clones and omits some. In the table there are some 110,000 clones, about 90% of which are singletons. Their cognate antigens are unknown. The source was unstimulated CD4+ T cells sorted from spleen or lymph node cells, collected before intestinal transplant. All receptors come from a human donor who received an intestinal transplant.

The gene calls are TRBV27 and TRBJ2-3; maybe TRBD1 (5 bases). CDR3 length: 15 amino acids. The germline V gene encodes CDR1 MNHEY and CDR2 SMNVEV (reference sequence). V lost 3 bases and J 4 bases, leaving 14 bases between the germline ends. The CDR3 nucleotides read TGTGCCAGCAGTTTGGGGCAACGAGGTGCAGATACGCAGTATTTT. The encoded protein is CASSLGQRGADTQYF.

The CDR3 nucleotides read TGTGCCAGCAGTTATTCAACAGCGGGAGACCAAGAGACCCAGTACTTC. It specifies CASSYSTAGDQETQYF. The V and J genes are TRBV6-5 and TRBJ2-5, with 8 bases lining up with TRBD2. The ends lost 3 bases at V and 0 bases at J; junction bases unmatched: 6. Germline V gives CDR1 MNHEY, CDR2 SVGAGI. The CDR3 is made up of 16 amino acids.

J is TRBJ1-1 and V is TRBV6-1; TRBD1 matches at 7 bases. From germline, CDR1 is MNHNS and CDR2 SASEGT. The CDR3 contains 15 residues. After removal of 3 bases from V and 5 bases from J, the junction contained 9 bases not matched to a gene. The CDR3 loop is CASSDFSTGRTEAFF. The CDR3 DNA reads TGTGCCAGCAGTGACTTCTCGACAGGGCGTACTGAAGCTTTCTTT.

The gene calls are TRBV15 and TRBJ2-1; TRBD2 matches 8 bases. The V segment lost 3 bases and the J segment 9 bases; nucleotides outside the gene matches: 10. CDR1 is LNHNV and CDR2 is YYDKDF in the germline V gene (reference sequence). The CDR3 is 15 residues long. The CDR3 DNA reads TGTGCCACCAGCAGTCGTGACCGGGGGGGCTTTGAGCAGTTCTTC. It is translated as CATSSRDRGGFEQFF.

In this sample, this clone turned up a few times. The chain carries TRBV6-1 and TRBJ1-4; 8 bases match TRBD1. The CDR3 covers 14 residues. Germline CDR1 reads MNHNS; CDR2 reads SASEGT. The trim removed 7 bases at V and 7 bases at J, leaving 8 bases unmatched. CDR3 loop: CASTTRTGLEKLFF. The CDR3 coding sequence is TGTGCCAGCACGACCCGGACAGGGCTTGAAAAACTGTTTTTT.

The chain is built from TRBV2 and TRBJ1-1; maybe TRBD1 (5 bases). V lost 0 bases to trimming and J lost 5 bases, with 10 bases between them. Per the germline V gene, CDR1 is SNHLY and CDR2 is FYNNEI. The CDR3 consists of 14 residues. The CDR3 loop reads CASSEALEGTEAFF. CDR3 nucleotide sequence: TGTGCCAGCAGTGAAGCGCTTGAGGGGACTGAAGCTTTCTTT.

V is TRBV18 and J is TRBJ2-7; 7 bases are shared with TRBD2. Germline trimming cut 3 bases from V and 2 bases from J; bases unmatched to any gene: 7. The CDR3 length is 15 residues. In germline, CDR1 is KGHSH, CDR2 LQKENI. CDR3 in DNA: TGTGCCAGCTCACCGGGAGGGAGTAGGACCTACGAGCAGTACTTC. Amino acids: CASSPGGSRTYEQYF.

The chain carries TRBV4-1 and TRBJ1-6, with 7 bases identical to TRBD1. The CDR3 extends over 16 amino acids. Per germline, CDR1 MGHRA and CDR2 YSYEKL. The J segment lost 5 bases and the V segment lost 3 bases, leaving 7 bases of the junction unmatched. Here the CDR3 DNA reads TGCGCCAGCAGCCATTCTCAGACAGGGAATAATTCACCCCTCCACTTT. It translates to CASSHSQTGNNSPLHF.

A single count supports this clone. The chain uses TRBV10-3 and TRBJ2-5; 10 nucleotides agree with TRBD2. Losses at the gene ends were 6 bases for V and 3 bases for J; bases not matched to a gene: 4. Per germline, CDR1 ENHRY and CDR2 SYGVKD. This CDR3 is 14 amino acids long. CDR3 region: CAIRGAGGEETQYF. The CDR3 nucleotides are TGTGCCATCAGAGGAGCGGGGGGGGAAGAGACCCAGTACTTC.

The rearrangement joins TRBV6-1 to TRBJ1-6; D call uncertain. This CDR3 has 14 amino acids. CDR1 and CDR2 (germline): MNHNS, SASEGT. V was shortened by 0 bases and J by 7 bases, with 7 bases between the two germline ends. The CDR3, as DNA: TGTGCCAGCAGTGAAGCGGGTCCGAATTCACCCCTCCACTTT. Amino acid sequence: CASSEAGPNSPLHF.

V gene TRBV28 combines with J gene TRBJ2-2; 8 bases agree with TRBD2. This CDR3 is built from 16 residues. V trimming: 7 bases; J trimming: 4 bases; junction bases outside the gene matches: 11. Germline V gene data show CDR1 as MDHEN and CDR2 as SYDVKM. In DNA form, the CDR3 reads TGTGCCAGCACGGCGGGAGGATCCTACGGCACCGGGGAGCTGTTTTTT. The encoded protein is CASTAGGSYGTGELFF.

The chain has TRBV30 and TRBJ2-7; D may be TRBD1 or TRBD2 (7 bases each). CDR3 size: 15 residues. The germline CDR1 and CDR2 sequences are GTSNPN and SVGIG (reference sequence). Trimming stripped 3 bases from V and 6 bases from J, with 21 bases between. The CDR3 here is CAWSAHSGGGFEQYF. The CDR3 nucleotides read TGTGCCTGGAGCGCCCATTCAGGGGGGGGTTTCGAGCAGTACTTC.

The gene calls are TRBV10-1 and TRBJ2-2; possibly TRBD1 for D (5 bases). Germline CDR1 is WNHNN and CDR2 is SYGVQD (reference sequence). V gave up 0 bases and J gave up 3 bases, with 8 bases separating them. The CDR3 sequence is 15 residues long. Here the CDR3 reads CASSESVGDTGELFF. Written as DNA, the CDR3 is TGCGCCAGCAGTGAGTCTGTAGGGGACACCGGGGAGCTGTTTTTT.